A single sample is the source of the 21 T cell receptor beta chains below, sequenced in a study of control samples from healthy donors and cancer patients. Data came from immunoSEQ multiplex PCR; TCRdb stores just in-frame clones and leaves some out. Of 100,000 or so clones in the sample, roughly four fifths were seen once. Sequencing input: blood. The source is a woman in her sixties in good health.

V is TRBV9 and J is TRBJ1-3; D uncertain. This CDR3 is built from 15 residues. The germline V gene encodes CDR1 SGDLS and CDR2 YYNGEE. V dropped 4 bases and J dropped 3 bases, with 14 bases sitting between them. For the CDR3, the DNA is TGTGCCAGCAGCACCCGAGGGTCCGATGGAAACACCATATATTTT. Amino acids: CASSTRGSDGNTIYF.

The chain joins TRBV7-8 to TRBJ2-7; 12 bases map to TRBD1. From germline, CDR1 is SGHVS and CDR2 FQNEAQ. The length of the CDR3 is 18 residues. With 0 bases clipped from V and 2 bases from J, the junction kept 8 bases outside the gene matches. The CDR3 bases are TGTGCCAGCAGCTTAGCGCGGGGGACAGGGGGCAACACCTACGAGCAGTACTTC. Its protein is CASSLARGTGGNTYEQYF. The full variable domain, its missing parts supplied by reference TRBV7-8 and TRBJ2-7, is GAGVSQSPRYKVAKRGQDVALRCDPISGHVSLFWYQQALGQGPEFLTYFQNEAQLDKSGLPSDRFFAERPEGSVSTLKIQRTQQEDSAVYLCASSLARGTGGNTYEQYFGPGTRLTVT.

V usage is TRBV4-1 and J usage is TRBJ1-1, with D unresolved. The CDR3 extends over 15 amino acids. V was clipped by 3 bases and J by 0 bases, with 11 bases between them. Germline CDR1 is MGHRA and CDR2 is YSYEKL. CDR3 DNA sequence: TGCGCCAGCAGCCAGGGCGGGTTGGTGAACACTGAAGCTTTCTTT. Encoded protein: CASSQGGLVNTEAFF.

The chain is built from TRBV5-1 and TRBJ1-4, with TRBD1 matching 8 bases. Germline CDR1 and CDR2: SGHRS and YFSETQ. V was clipped by 4 bases and J by 0 bases; unmatched bases: 5. The CDR3 totals 16 residues. CDR3 loop: CASSTGGFATNEKLFF. The CDR3 DNA is TGCGCCAGCAGCACAGGGGGGTTTGCAACTAATGAAAAACTGTTTTTT.

The chain recombines TRBV3-1 (or the pseudogene TRBV3-2) with TRBJ2-5; the match to TRBD2 covers 10 bases. Per germline, CDR1 LGHDT and CDR2 YNNKEL (reference sequence). The ends lost 3 bases at V and 4 bases at J; junction bases unmatched: 8. The CDR3 contains 16 residues. CDR3 protein: CASSQLLAGAGETQYF. The CDR3, as DNA: TGTGCCAGCAGCCAGTTGCTAGCGGGAGCAGGAGAGACCCAGTACTTC.

This clone was seen just once. This sequence joins TRBV5-1 and TRBJ2-5, with D perhaps TRBD2 (5 bases). The V end was cut by 0 bases, the J end by 3 bases, with 9 bases between. CDR1 SGHRS and CDR2 YFSETQ come from the germline V gene. The CDR3 covers 14 residues. The CDR3 nucleotides read TGCGCCAGCAGCTTGGGTCGGCGGGAAGAGACCCAGTACTTC. Protein sequence: CASSLGRREETQYF.

The rearrangement links TRBV7-9 to TRBJ2-7; 7 bases are shared with TRBD2. Germline lookup yields CDR1 SEHNR and CDR2 FQNEAQ (reference sequence). The CDR3 is 16 residues long. Losses at the gene ends were 5 bases for V and 5 bases for J; bases not matched to a gene: 15. The CDR3 spells CASSIQEGGSINEQYF. The CDR3 bases are TGTGCCAGCAGCATACAGGAAGGCGGGAGTATAAACGAGCAGTACTTC.

This chain links TRBV11-3 with TRBJ2-1; 9 positions match TRBD2. There are 15 residues in the CDR3. CDR1 is SGHNT, CDR2 YENEEA, per germline. The ends lost 0 bases at V and 6 bases at J; junction bases unmatched: 3. The CDR3 here is CASSLEGGGVNEQFF. Written as DNA, the CDR3 is TGTGCCAGCAGCTTAGAGGGCGGGGGGGTCAATGAGCAGTTCTTC. The full variable domain, its missing parts supplied by reference TRBV11-3 and TRBJ2-1, is EAGVVQSPRYKIIEKKQPVAFWCNPISGHNTLYWYLQNLGQGPELLIRYENEEAVDDSQLPKDRFSAERLKGVDSTLKIQPAELGDSAVYLCASSLEGGGVNEQFFGPGTRLTVL.

The chain couples TRBV11-2 to TRBJ2-3, with D unclear. V lost 1 base to trimming and J lost 4 bases, with 3 bases between them. CDR3 length: 12 amino acids. Germline-derived CDR1 and CDR2 are SGHAT and FQNNGV. The CDR3 region has the DNA TGTGCCAGCAGCTTAGTTTCAGATACGCAGTATTTT. Its translation: CASSLVSDTQYF.

The CDR3 DNA reads TGTGCCATCACGAGCGACAGCTCTGGAAACACCATATATTTT. Residues: CAITSDSSGNTIYF. The chain links TRBV10-3 to TRBJ1-3; a weak D match, TRBD1 (5 bases). Looked up from germline, CDR1 is ENHRY and CDR2 is SYGVKD. V dropped 7 bases and J dropped 0 bases, with 10 bases sitting between them. The CDR3 sequence is 14 residues long.

This clone was recorded a few times. The CDR3 protein is CSASHPSSRLYEQYF. In DNA, the CDR3 is TGCAGTGCTAGTCATCCGTCCTCTAGATTGTACGAGCAGTACTTC. The chain recombines TRBV20-1 with TRBJ2-7; D gene uncertain. Germline lookup yields CDR1 DFQATT and CDR2 SNEGSKA (reference sequence). The V end lost 3 bases, the J end lost 4 bases, and 19 bases lay between the germline ends. CDR3 size: 15 residues.

This chain links TRBV14 with TRBJ1-1; D perhaps matches TRBD1 (5 bases). V was pared by 4 bases and J by 10 bases, with 16 bases between. This CDR3 has 13 residues. Germline assignment: CDR1 SGHDN and CDR2 FVKESK. The CDR3 here is CASSPGGSSAAFF. CDR3 sequence (DNA): TGTGCCAGCAGCCCGGGGGGTTCCTCAGCAGCTTTCTTT.

The chain carries TRBV4-2 and TRBJ2-1; 11 bases match TRBD2. Germline CDR1 LGHNA, CDR2 YNFKEQ. J gave up 0 bases and V 0 bases, and 1 base lay outside the gene matches. The CDR3 runs 17 residues. In nucleotides, the CDR3 is TGTGCCAGCAGCCAAGATAGCGGGAGGGGCTCCTACAATGAGCAGTTCTTC. It translates to CASSQDSGRGSYNEQFF.

This clone was observed many times. The chain combines TRBV9 with TRBJ1-1; D not certain. V was trimmed by 3 bases and J by 8 bases, leaving 14 bases between them. Germline values: CDR1 SGDLS, CDR2 YYNGEE. This CDR3 has 13 amino acids. The CDR3 DNA follows: TGTGCCAGCAGCGCATCCATGGGCACGGAAGCTTTCTTT. Amino acid sequence: CASSASMGTEAFF.

The chain links TRBV5-1 to TRBJ1-6; the D is unclear. CDR1 is SGHRS, CDR2 YFSETQ, per germline. The CDR3 contains 14 residues. V lost 0 bases and J lost 7, with 8 bases in between. In DNA form, the CDR3 reads TGCGCCAGCAGCTTGGAATATGCCAATTCACCCCTCCACTTT. Its translation is CASSLEYANSPLHF.

This clone was seen more than once but under ten times. The V call is TRBV10-2, the J call TRBJ2-2; 9 bases are a match to TRBD1. The V segment lost 9 bases and the J segment 3 bases; nucleotides outside the gene matches: 5. Looked up from germline, CDR1 is WSHSY and CDR2 is SAAADI. The CDR3 contains 14 residues. The CDR3 sequence: CASKGQGDTGELFF. CDR3 DNA sequence: TGCGCCAGTAAGGGACAGGGCGACACCGGGGAGCTGTTTTTT.

This clone was recorded once. Here the CDR3 DNA reads TGTGCCATCAGTCGGGACAACCTTAACACTGAAGCTTTCTTT. This encodes CAISRDNLNTEAFF. This rearrangement joins TRBV10-3 to TRBJ1-1, with D possibly TRBD1 on 6 matching bases. CDR1 and CDR2 (germline): ENHRY, SYGVKD. The V gene lost 5 bases and the J gene lost 2 bases, with 12 bases spanning the gap. This CDR3 comprises 14 residues.

This chain joins TRBV12-3 or TRBV12-4 and TRBJ1-1, with no clear D. The CDR3 runs to 11 residues. Trimming cost V 1 base and J 11 bases, with 8 bases left between them. CDR3 nucleotide sequence: TGTGCCAGCAGTTTAGGGCCTGGGGCTTTCTTT. This sequence encodes CASSLGPGAFF.

The chain recombines TRBV10-3 with TRBJ1-1; 7 nucleotides agree with TRBD1. The CDR3 has 17 residues. Germline-derived CDR1 and CDR2 are ENHRY and SYGVKD. V was clipped by 3 bases and J by 0 bases; unmatched bases: 10. CDR3 DNA sequence: TGTGCCATCAGTGATTGGAGTCGGGGGACAGTGAACACTGAAGCTTTCTTT. Protein sequence: CAISDWSRGTVNTEAFF.

This rearrangement joins TRBV19 to TRBJ1-2; maybe TRBD1 (5 bases). Trimming left V 9 bases short and J 3 bases short, with 11 bases between. The germline V gene encodes CDR1 LNHDA and CDR2 SQIVND (reference sequence). The CDR3 covers 12 residues. The CDR3 nucleotides read TGTGCCAGCTCACAAGGGGACTATGGCTACACCTTC. Translated, it gives CASSQGDYGYTF.

V usage is TRBV3-1 (or the pseudogene TRBV3-2) and J usage is TRBJ1-2; 7 nucleotides line up with TRBD1. Trimming at V came to 4 bases and at J to 8 bases, leaving 7 bases not matched to a gene. The CDR3 sequence is 13 residues long. Per germline, CDR1 LGHDT and CDR2 YNNKEL (reference sequence). In nucleotides, the CDR3 is TGTGCCAGCAGCCCTCAAGTAGGGGGCGGCTACACCTTC. Amino acid sequence: CASSPQVGGGYTF.